This TCR beta chain was captured by sequencing in a study of Ad26.COV2.S vaccination and SARS-CoV-2 variants. As for the study in general: Participants got Ad26.COV2.S intramuscularly, once or twice 56 days apart.

The treatment here: some 19 received Ad26.COV2.S at low or high dose, single or two shots; 5 received placebo; per-sample allocation not given. Collection of the samples took place on day 63 after the first injection of vaccine or placebo. Germline values: CDR1 SGHAT, CDR2 FQNNGV. V was clipped by 1 base and J by 3 bases; unmatched bases: 4. This CDR3 has 15 amino acids. TCRdb keeps only in-frame clones here, not all; method: immunoSEQ multiplex PCR. In the table there are 350,000 to 400,000 clones, roughly nine tenths of which are singletons. The gene calls are TRBV11-2 and TRBJ2-7; 9 nucleotides agree with TRBD2. The sequenced sample was peripheral blood, obtained in a trial of Ad26.COV2.S vaccine versus placebo. The source of this sequence is a person aged 18-65 years who received the Ad26.COV2.S COVID-19 vaccine or a placebo. The CDR3 sequence is CASSLGGTSRYEQYF. CDR3 nucleotides: TGTGCCAGCAGCTTAGGGGGGACTAGCCGCTACGAGCAGTACTTC.